This TCR beta chain was sequenced in a study of blood T cell repertoires in COVID-19. Study information: T cells, B-cell-depleted T cells, or PBMCs supplied cDNA or gDNA.

Per the study methods: For nucleated cells, counts were estimated from reference gene primer amplification. TCRdb keeps only in-frame clones here, not all; method: immunoSEQ multiplex PCR. The V and J calls and clone size are taken from that table; D and trimming were inferred from the DNA. The table records roughly 220,000 clones, roughly 84% of them present only once. Trimming removed 0 bases from V and 4 bases from J; junction bases left unmatched: 3. Germline V gene lookup returns CDR1 SGDLS and CDR2 YYNGEE. This CDR3 comprises 16 residues. The source material was PBMCs or T cells enriched from blood (not recorded which). This clonotype was obtained from a woman in her forties who had recovered from COVID-19. This sequence joins TRBV9 and TRBJ2-3, with 12 bases matching TRBD2. CDR3 loop: CASSVGLAGGSDTQYF. The CDR3 nucleotides read TGTGCCAGCAGCGTAGGGCTAGCGGGGGGGTCAGATACGCAGTATTTT.